This is a list of T cell receptor beta chains from one sample in a study of blood T cell repertoires in COVID-19. Libraries were prepared by immunoSEQ multiplex PCR; TCRdb keeps only in-frame clonotypes and omits some of them. This sample has under 150,000 clones; 85% to 90% occur once, and the top ten carry 4.6%. Sequencing input: peripheral blood. These receptors were taken from a woman aged 50 to 65 with acute or convalescent COVID-19. CDR3s include the opening cysteine and the closing phenylalanine or tryptophan. A D gene is named only where the DNA matches it firmly. Size is omitted from some rows. Given values are once, few, many or a class for expanded clones.

TRBV9	NA	TRBD1	TRBJ1-2	TGTGCCAGCAGCGTAGAGTGGCAGGGGGATGGCTACACCTTC	CASSVEWQGDGYTF
TRBV7-2	once	TRBD1	TRBJ1-2	TGTGCCAGCAGCGGACAGGGGGGAAACTATGGCTACACCTTC	CASSGQGGNYGYTF
TRBV29-1	NA	NA	TRBJ1-4	TGCAGCGTTGAAGGGGCAGCTAATGAAAAACTGTTTTTT	CSVEGAANEKLFF
TRBV5-4	NA	TRBD2	TRBJ2-1	TGTGCCAGCAGCTTGGGCGGGAGCTCCTACAATGAGCAGTTCTTC	CASSLGGSSYNEQFF
TRBV28	NA	NA	TRBJ1-3	TGTGCCAGCAGTTCACCGACTGGGAGCTCTGGAAACACCATATATTTT	CASSSPTGSSGNTIYF
TRBV7-3	NA	TRBD2	TRBJ2-1	TGTGCCAGCAGCTTAAACGGGGGGGAGTACAATGAGCAGTTCTTC	CASSLNGGEYNEQFF
TRBV5-4	NA	TRBD1	TRBJ1-1	TGTGCCAGCAGCTTGGTCAACAGGGGGCTGGGCACTGAAGCTTTCTTT	CASSLVNRGLGTEAFF
TRBV6-5	NA	NA	TRBJ2-3	TGTGCCAGCAGTTACTCCGGGGTTGGCACAGATACGCAGTATTTT	CASSYSGVGTDTQYF
TRBV27	NA	NA	TRBJ1-2	TGTGCCAGCACTGCGGCAGGTGGAGGAGGCTACACCTTC	CASTAAGGGGYTF
TRBV3-1/TRBV3-2	NA	TRBD1	TRBJ1-1	TGTGCCAGCAGGGCAGGGGGCGGCACTGAAGCTTTCTTT	CASRAGGGTEAFF
TRBV3-1/TRBV3-2	NA	TRBD1	TRBJ2-5	TGTGCCAGCAGCCTCTGGGACAGAAAAGAGACCCAGTACTTC	CASSLWDRKETQYF
TRBV7-8	NA	NA	TRBJ1-4	TGTGCCAGCAGCTTAGCGGACGGCGGGAATGAAAAACTGTTTTTT	CASSLADGGNEKLFF
TRBV6-2/TRBV6-3	NA	NA	TRBJ1-2	TGTGCCAGCAGCCGCTCGACAGATTATGGCTACACCTTC	CASSRSTDYGYTF
TRBV24-1	NA	NA	TRBJ2-3	TGTGCCACCAGTGATCACTCGAACGCGGGTAAGTATTTT	CATSDHSNAGKYF
TRBV29-1	once	NA	TRBJ1-1	TGCAGCGTTGCTAGGGGGGGCACTGAAGCTTTCTTT	CSVARGGTEAFF
TRBV28	NA	NA	TRBJ2-2	TGTGCCAGCAGTTCGTATACAGGGAGCACCGGGGAGCTGTTTTTT	CASSSYTGSTGELFF
TRBV10-3	few	TRBD1	TRBJ1-4	TGTGCCATCAGGCCGGGACAGGGGGGCGTTGGTAATGAAAAACTGTTTTTT	CAIRPGQGGVGNEKLFF
TRBV2	NA	TRBD1	TRBJ1-2	TGTGCCAGCAGAGGACAGGGCTATGGCTACACCTTC	CASRGQGYGYTF
TRBV7-3	NA	NA	TRBJ2-1	TGTGCCAGCAGCGATAACAGAAACAATGAGCAGTTCTTC	CASSDNRNNEQFF
TRBV9	NA	TRBD1	TRBJ2-2	TGTGCCAGCAGCGCCAGGACAGGGGGCGGGGAGCTGTTTTTT	CASSARTGGGELFF
TRBV10-2	NA	NA	TRBJ2-1	TGCGCCAGCAGTGAGTCGACGCGGGAGCAGTTCTTC	CASSESTREQFF
TRBV5-1	NA	TRBD1	TRBJ1-4	TGCGCCAGCAGCTCGGGGGCAGGGGGTACAACTAATGAAAAACTGTTTTTT	CASSSGAGGTTNEKLFF
TRBV5-1	NA	NA	TRBJ2-7	TGCGCCAGCAGCACATCGACAGCAACCTACGAGCAGTACTTC	CASSTSTATYEQYF
TRBV19	NA	NA	TRBJ1-1	TGTGCCAGTAGTGCCCGGGGTAACACTGAAGCTTTCTTT	CASSARGNTEAFF
TRBV7-9	once	NA	TRBJ2-7	TGTGCCAGCAGCTCCGGAGGAGGTTGGGGTTACGAGCAGTACTTC	CASSSGGGWGYEQYF
TRBV18	NA	TRBD1	TRBJ2-1	TGTGCCAGCTCCCCGAGAGGAGGGACAGGGGTATTCGGTGAGCAGTTCTTC	CASSPRGGTGVFGEQFF
TRBV3-1/TRBV3-2	few	NA	TRBJ2-2	TGTGCCAGCAGCCCCCGAACTAGCACCGGGGAGCTGTTTTTT	CASSPRTSTGELFF
TRBV5-4	NA	TRBD1	TRBJ2-5	TGTGCCAGCAGCTTCGGCCGGGACAGGGGAACCAGTGAGACCCAGTACTTC	CASSFGRDRGTSETQYF
TRBV6-2/TRBV6-3	NA	NA	TRBJ1-1	TGTGCCAGCAGTTGGGCCTTTATCGGAACTGAAGCTTTCTTT	CASSWAFIGTEAFF
TRBV29-1	NA	TRBD1	TRBJ1-1	TGCAGCGCCCTACTCAGGGGGCGCGGTACTGAAGCTTTCTTT	CSALLRGRGTEAFF
TRBV27	NA	NA	TRBJ1-5	TGTGCCAGCAGTGCCCACCGGGTCCTCCCAAATCAGCCCCAGCATTTT	CASSAHRVLPNQPQHF
TRBV6-5	NA	NA	TRBJ1-5	TGTGCCAGCACCACTAGGAGCAATCAGCCCCAGCATTTT	CASTTRSNQPQHF
TRBV7-6	NA	TRBD2	TRBJ2-3	TGTGCCAGCAGCTCTGAAAGGACTAGCGGAGCAGATACGCAGTATTTT	CASSSERTSGADTQYF
TRBV19	NA	NA	TRBJ1-2	TGTGCCAGTAGTACCCAGGCCGCTTATGGCTACACCTTC	CASSTQAAYGYTF
TRBV7-8	NA	NA	TRBJ1-5	TGTGCCAGCAGCTTATCCAGTTTGAGCAATCAGCCCCAGCATTTT	CASSLSSLSNQPQHF
TRBV9	NA	NA	TRBJ1-6	TGTGCCACATCAAGGGGATCGAATTCACCCCTCCACTTT	CATSRGSNSPLHF
TRBV10-2	NA	TRBD1	TRBJ1-1	TGCGCCAGCAGTGAAACCCAGGGGGCTGGTACTGAAGCTTTCTTT	CASSETQGAGTEAFF
TRBV6-2/TRBV6-3	NA	NA	TRBJ2-7	TGTGCCAGCAGTTACCAGGGAACCTACGAGCAGTACTTC	CASSYQGTYEQYF
TRBV2	NA	NA	TRBJ2-1	TGTGCCAGCCGACCTTTTGGGCTCAATGAGCAGTTCTTC	CASRPFGLNEQFF
TRBV7-2	many	NA	TRBJ1-1	TGTGCCAGCATCGAGGACATGAACACTGAAGCTTTCTTT	CASIEDMNTEAFF